The rows below give T cell receptor beta chains drawn from one sample of a study of Tregs in tolerant kidney transplant recipients. Only in-frame clones appear in the TCRdb table, and some are missing; sequencing was by immunoSEQ multiplex PCR. The sample holds approximately 15,000 clones, about 80% seen once. The sequences come from Tregs from blood, collected before the transplant. The receptor set was obtained from a human donor who received a combined kidney and bone marrow transplant. The CDR3 runs from the conserved cysteine through the conserved F or W. Fields, in order: D gene, J gene, clone size, V gene, CDR3 DNA, CDR3 protein. The D gene is left open where the match is weak. Where a row states a size, it is once, few, many or the class of an expanded clone; other rows omit it.

>TRBD2|TRBJ2-2|NA|TRBV7-2
TGTGCCAGCAGCTTATCTAGCGGGGGGACCGGGGAGCTGTTTTTT
CASSLSSGGTGELFF
>TRBD2|TRBJ2-1|NA|TRBV28
TGTGCCAGCAGTTTAACCGGCGGGAGGGGTCTAAATGAGCAGTTCTTC
CASSLTGGRGLNEQFF
>TRBD2|TRBJ2-7|NA|TRBV10-3
TGTGCCATCAGTGAGGGCGGGAGCTCCTACGAGCAGTACTTC
CAISEGGSSYEQYF
>TRBD1|TRBJ1-5|once|TRBV6-5
TGTGCCAGCAGTCTGACAGGGTACGGCCAGCCCCAGCATTTT
CASSLTGYGQPQHF
>NA|TRBJ1-2|NA|TRBV21-1
TGTGCCAGCAGCAAACGGACAGGGGAGGTCTATGGCTACACCTTC
CASSKRTGEVYGYTF
>TRBD2|TRBJ2-3|NA|TRBV7-2
TGTGCCAGCAGCTCACGTATAGCGGGAGGAGATACGCAGTATTTT
CASSSRIAGGDTQYF
>NA|TRBJ1-2|few|TRBV29-1
TGCAGCGCCCTGGACAAACAGTATGGCTACACCTTC
CSALDKQYGYTF
>NA|TRBJ1-5|NA|TRBV12-5
TGTGCTAGTGGCGTTGGGGGGAATCAGCCCCAGCATTTT
CASGVGGNQPQHF
>TRBD2|TRBJ2-5|NA|TRBV10-2
TGCGCCAGCAGTGACATAGCGGGGGGAAATCAAGAGACCCAGTACTTC
CASSDIAGGNQETQYF
>NA|TRBJ2-2|NA|TRBV5-6
TGTGCCAGCAGCTTGGTATTTTCGGCGAACACCGGGGAGCTGTTTTTT
CASSLVFSANTGELFF
>TRBD1|TRBJ2-7|medium-sized|TRBV30
TGTGCCTGGAGAGCCCCAGGGGGCTACGAGCAGTACTTC
CAWRAPGGYEQYF
>TRBD2|TRBJ2-7|once|TRBV19
TGTGCCAGTAGTCCGGGGGGTCCCGGCTACGAGCAGTACTTC
CASSPGGPGYEQYF
>NA|TRBJ1-5|NA|TRBV7-8
TGTGCCAGCAGCTTAGGGGCGGGGGGTAATCAGCCCCAGCATTTT
CASSLGAGGNQPQHF
>NA|TRBJ1-3|NA|TRBV5-1
TGCGCCAGCAGCTTGTGGGCAGGGGCCGGAAACACCATATATTTT
CASSLWAGAGNTIYF
>NA|TRBJ1-1|NA|TRBV5-4
TGTGCCAGCAGCTTGTGGCAGGGGAAAGCTGAAGCTTTCTTT
CASSLWQGKAEAFF